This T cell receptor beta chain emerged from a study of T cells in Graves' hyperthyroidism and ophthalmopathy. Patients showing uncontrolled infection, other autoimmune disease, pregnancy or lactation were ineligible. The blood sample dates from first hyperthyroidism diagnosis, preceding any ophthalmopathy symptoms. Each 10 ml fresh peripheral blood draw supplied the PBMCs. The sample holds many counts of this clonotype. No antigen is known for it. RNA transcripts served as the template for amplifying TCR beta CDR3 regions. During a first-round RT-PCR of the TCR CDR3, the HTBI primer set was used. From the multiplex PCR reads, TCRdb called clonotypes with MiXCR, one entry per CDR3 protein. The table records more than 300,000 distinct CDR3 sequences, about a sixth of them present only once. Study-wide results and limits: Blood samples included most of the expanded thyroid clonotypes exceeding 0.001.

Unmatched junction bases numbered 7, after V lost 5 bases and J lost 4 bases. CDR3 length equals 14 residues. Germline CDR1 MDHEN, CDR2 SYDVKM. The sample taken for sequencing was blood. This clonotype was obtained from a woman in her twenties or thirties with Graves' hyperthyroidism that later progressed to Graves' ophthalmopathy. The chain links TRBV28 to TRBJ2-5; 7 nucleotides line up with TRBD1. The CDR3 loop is CASSPRQGVETQYF. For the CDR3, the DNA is TGTGCCAGCAGTCCCCGGCAGGGGGTAGAGACCCAGTACTTC.